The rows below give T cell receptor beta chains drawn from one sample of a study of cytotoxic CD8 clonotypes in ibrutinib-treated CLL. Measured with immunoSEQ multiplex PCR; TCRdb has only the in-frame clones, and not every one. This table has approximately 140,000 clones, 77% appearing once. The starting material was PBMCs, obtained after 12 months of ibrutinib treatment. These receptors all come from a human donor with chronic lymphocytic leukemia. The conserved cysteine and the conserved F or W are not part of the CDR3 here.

AISGRGTADTEAF TRBV10-3 13
ASSLEWNTEAF TRBV27 11
SVGGNIGYGYT TRBV29-1 11
ASSLRTSGEETQY TRBV28 13
ASSLGGPDYEQY TRBV27 12
ASSSHRENYGYT TRBV11-2 12
ATSRDWRNEQF TRBV15 11
AWSVGVNTEAF TRBV30 11
ASSGQRTDTQY TRBV9 11
ASSRDREGNQPQH TRBV28 13
ASSQEGLAGGQETQY TRBV4-1 15
ASSQEASQETQY TRBV4-1 12
ASSLLVGGEKLF TRBV5-1 12
ASSTLGGGTEAF TRBV9 12
AWAYPPNTEAF TRBV30 11
ASRFISSYNSPLH TRBV28 13
ASSPKFGNEQF TRBV13 11
AISERTDEKLF TRBV10-3 11
ASSLLAGVPYNEQF TRBV5-6 14
ASSLMGVGGETQY TRBV7-3 13
ASRAGTTGEGYT TRBV28 12
ASSYSSKQF TRBV6-5 9
ALREGNKETQY TRBV6-4 11
ASSLNNEAF TRBV6-5 9
ASSLIWTGALGDTDTQY TRBV7-2 17
ASSVQGSSEQY TRBV25-1 11
ASSLRGSIPDTQY TRBV18 13
ASSRWTSGGYEQY TRBV5-5 13
ASNLMRTGSTEAF TRBV5-1 13
ASSRWGQGATNEKLF TRBV5-1 15
ASSWTGRSSEQY TRBV28 12
ASSLLTGSTEAF TRBV6-1 12
ASSEARVGSYNSPLH TRBV2 15
ASSLFGAISYEQY TRBV28 13
AISVSSYEAF TRBV10-3 10
ASPGEQY TRBV25-1 7
ASTLYRHNEQF TRBV13 11
ASSLGGTPGNTQY TRBV5-5 13
ASSIGGQPNEKLF TRBV19 13
ASSLYVGTGWEQY TRBV27 13
ASSAGVTEAF TRBV5-1 10
ASTQGTSGDNEQF TRBV27 13
ASRKGANYGYT TRBV19 11
ASSGHGQGVKF TRBV6-4 11
ASSLALDSSYNSPLH TRBV5-1 15
SVDGGYGYT TRBV29-1 9
ASSQGIYEQF TRBV5-1 10
ASSLVGRNSYEQY TRBV7-9 13
ASSLFRDSLYNEQF TRBV7-9 14
ASGEQGIGGYT TRBV7-9 11
ASSWDRGGSPLH TRBV5-4 12
ASSLVRLAGDKTQY TRBV7-2 14
ASSNRDRGGNIQY TRBV5-4 13